This TCR beta chain derives from a study of blood T cell repertoires in COVID-19. For the study at large: COVID-19 samples from acute and convalescent phases originated in the United States, Italy and Spain. The analysed material was cDNA or gDNA that came from T cells, B-cell-depleted T cells, or PBMCs.

Libraries were prepared by immunoSEQ multiplex PCR; TCRdb keeps only in-frame clonotypes and omits some of them. The repertoire holds approximately 200,000 clones, around 88% seen once, with 4% to 5% in the top ten. CDR3 length equals 13 residues. With V trimmed by 7 bases and J by 7 bases, 8 bases remained unmatched. Germline CDR1 is KGHSH and CDR2 is LQKENI. The rearrangement joins TRBV18 to TRBJ1-1, with 8 bases matching TRBD1. Material: peripheral blood. This clonotype was obtained from a woman between 25 and 40 years old with acute or convalescent COVID-19. In nucleotides, the CDR3 is TGTGCCAGCTTTCAGGGGGCGCTTAATGAAGCTTTCTTT. This codes for CASFQGALNEAFF.